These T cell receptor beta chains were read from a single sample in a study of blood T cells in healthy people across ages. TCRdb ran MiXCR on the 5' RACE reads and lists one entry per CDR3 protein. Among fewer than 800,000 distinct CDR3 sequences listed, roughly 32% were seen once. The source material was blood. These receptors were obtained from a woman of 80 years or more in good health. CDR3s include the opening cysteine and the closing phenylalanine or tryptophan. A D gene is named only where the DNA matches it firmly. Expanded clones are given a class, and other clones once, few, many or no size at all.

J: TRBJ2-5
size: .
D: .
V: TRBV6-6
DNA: TGTGCCAGCAGTTACGGGCGGGAAGGTTCAGGGGAGACCCAGTACTTC
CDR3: CASSYGREGSGETQYF

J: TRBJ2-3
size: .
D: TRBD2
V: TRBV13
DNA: TGTGCCAGCAGCATCACTAGCGGGGGGGCAGATACGCAGTATTTT
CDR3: CASSITSGGADTQYF

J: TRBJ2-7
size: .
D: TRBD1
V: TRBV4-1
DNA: TGCGCCAGCAGCCGGACAGGAACTAAGCGGAGCTCCTACAATGAGCAGTACTTC
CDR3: CASSRTGTKRSSYNEQYF

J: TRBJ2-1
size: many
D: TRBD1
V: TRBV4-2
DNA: TGTGCCAGCAGCCAAGCCAGTGGGACAGGGGACAATGAGCAGTTCTTC
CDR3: CASSQASGTGDNEQFF

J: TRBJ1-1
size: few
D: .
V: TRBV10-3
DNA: TGTGCCATCAGTGAGAGCTCACAGTTAATGAACACTGAAGCTTTCTTT
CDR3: CAISESSQLMNTEAFF

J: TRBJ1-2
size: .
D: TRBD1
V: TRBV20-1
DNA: TGCAGTGCTAGACTCCGGGACAGAACTATCTATGGCTACACCTTC
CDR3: CSARLRDRTIYGYTF

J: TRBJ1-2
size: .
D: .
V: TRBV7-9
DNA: TGTGCCTGGAGTGGGAGCCTTAGACCAGGGACAGGCTACACCTTC
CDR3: CAWSGSLRPGTGYTF

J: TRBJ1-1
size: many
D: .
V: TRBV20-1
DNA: TGCAGTGCTAGAGTCCTCTTAGGGATGAACACTGAAGCTTTCTTT
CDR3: CSARVLLGMNTEAFF

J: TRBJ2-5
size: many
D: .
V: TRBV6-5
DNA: TGTGCCAGCAGCTACCACGGGCAAGAGACCCAGTACTTC
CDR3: CASSYHGQETQYF

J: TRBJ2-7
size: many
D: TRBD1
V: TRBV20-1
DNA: TGCAGTGCGAGTTCGGACAGGAGCAATTACGAGCAGTACTTC
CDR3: CSASSDRSNYEQYF

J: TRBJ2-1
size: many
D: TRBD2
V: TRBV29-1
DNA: TGCAGCGTTCGACTAGCGGGGCCCGACAATGAGCAGTTCTTC
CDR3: CSVRLAGPDNEQFF

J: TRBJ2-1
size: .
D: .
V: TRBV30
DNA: TGTGCCTGGAGTTCCCTCTACAATGAGCCGTTCTTC
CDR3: CAWSSLYNEPFF

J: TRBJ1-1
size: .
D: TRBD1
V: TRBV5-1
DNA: TGCGCCAGCAGCCGGGACAGGGTCTTGAACACTGAAGCTTTCTTT
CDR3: CASSRDRVLNTEAFF

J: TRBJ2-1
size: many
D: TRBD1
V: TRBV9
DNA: TGTGCCAGCAGCACCCGGACAGGGGAGCAGTTCTTC
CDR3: CASSTRTGEQFF

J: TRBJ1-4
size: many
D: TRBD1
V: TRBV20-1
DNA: TGCAGTGCTCATCCGGGACAGGGAAGTGAAAAACTGTTTTTT
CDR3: CSAHPGQGSEKLFF

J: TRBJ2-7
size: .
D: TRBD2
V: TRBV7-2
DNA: TGTGTAACCCTCCGACTAGCGGGGGTAAACAATGAGCAGTACTTC
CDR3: CVTLRLAGVNNEQYF

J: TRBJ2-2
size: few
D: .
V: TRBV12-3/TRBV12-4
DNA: TGTGCCAGCAGTTTAGTGGAGTGGGCCGGGGAGCTGTTTTTT
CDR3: CASSLVEWAGELFF

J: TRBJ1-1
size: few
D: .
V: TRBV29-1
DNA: TGCAGCACGGGGGGGGGAAAGGACACTGAAGCTTTCTTT
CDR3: CSTGGGKDTEAFF

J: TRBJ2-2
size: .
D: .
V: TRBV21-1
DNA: TGCCGCCGTCACCGCTTGGCCCTGAAGAGTGGCGGGGTGAGAACCGGGGAGCTGTTTTTT
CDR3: CRRHRLALKSGGVRTGELFF

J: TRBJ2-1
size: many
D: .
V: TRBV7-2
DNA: TGTGCCAGCAGCTTAGCAGCAGGGCATGAGCAGTTCTTC
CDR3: CASSLAAGHEQFF